These T cell receptor beta chains were read from a single sample in a study of cytomegalovirus exposure and HLA in healthy donors. Assay used: immunoSEQ multiplex PCR; TCRdb lists only in-frame clones, some missing. The data show about 280,000 clones, 80% to 90% seen once. The sample consisted of PBMCs. The source of these receptors is a woman aged 18-35 years in good health and CMV-seronegative. Both conserved end residues are part of each CDR3. The D gene is left open where the match is weak. Size is stated for part of the rows, as once, few or many counts, or as a class when the clone is expanded.

V	size	J	D	CDR3	DNA
TRBV5-6	once	TRBJ2-7	TRBD2	CASSLTSGIYGGEQYF	TGTGCCAGCAGCTTGACTAGCGGGATATATGGCGGCGAGCAGTACTTC
TRBV28	-	TRBJ1-5	-	CASSPSGNQPQHF	TGTGCCAGCAGTCCGTCAGGAAATCAGCCCCAGCATTTT
TRBV18	-	TRBJ2-1	TRBD2	CASSTSGGADEQFF	TGTGCCAGCTCCACTAGCGGGGGGGCCGATGAGCAGTTCTTC
TRBV7-9	-	TRBJ2-1	TRBD2	CASSLGLAGWENEQFF	TGTGCCAGCAGCCTTGGACTAGCGGGATGGGAGAATGAGCAGTTCTTC
TRBV6-5	-	TRBJ1-1	TRBD1	CASRTGQGSDAFF	TGTGCCAGCAGGACGGGACAGGGTTCGGATGCTTTCTTT
TRBV5-1	once	TRBJ2-7	TRBD2	CASEGLAGAGEQYF	TGCGCCAGCGAGGGACTAGCGGGAGCAGGCGAGCAGTACTTC
TRBV27	-	TRBJ2-1	-	CASSFGQVTYNEQFF	TGTGCCAGCAGTTTTGGTCAGGTCACCTACAATGAGCAGTTCTTC
TRBV5-1	-	TRBJ1-1	-	CASSFGTLIMNTEAFF	TGCGCCAGCAGCTTCGGGACACTTATTATGAACACTGAAGCTTTCTTT
TRBV5-4	-	TRBJ2-1	TRBD1	CASSFLGTGGNEQFF	TGTGCCAGCAGCTTCCTAGGTACAGGGGGAAATGAGCAGTTCTTC
TRBV27	-	TRBJ2-6	-	CASSRFGSSGANVLTF	TGTGCCAGCAGCCGTTTCGGTAGCTCTGGGGCCAACGTCCTGACTTTC
TRBV5-1	-	TRBJ1-4	TRBD1	CASSLAGTENEKLFF	TGCGCCAGCAGCTTGGCCGGGACAGAAAATGAAAAACTGTTTTTT
TRBV9	-	TRBJ2-7	-	CASSKTLGPYEQYF	TGTGCCAGCAGCAAAACTCTGGGCCCCTACGAGCAGTACTTC
TRBV6-5	few	TRBJ2-5	TRBD1	CASSPGTGGEETQYF	TGTGCCAGCAGCCCCGGGACAGGGGGCGAAGAGACCCAGTACTTC
TRBV6-5	few	TRBJ1-2	-	CASSGQRYGYTF	TGTGCCAGCAGTGGCCAGCGCTATGGCTACACCTTC
TRBV14	few	TRBJ2-7	TRBD2	CASSQELAGVKPGGYEQYF	TGTGCCAGCAGCCAAGAATTAGCGGGAGTGAAACCGGGTGGCTACGAGCAGTACTTC
TRBV7-9	-	TRBJ1-4	-	CASSLDTGLSEKLFF	TGTGCCAGCAGCTTAGACACGGGATTGAGTGAAAAACTGTTTTTT
TRBV30	-	TRBJ1-4	-	CAWSRGGEKLFF	TGTGCCTGGTCCCGCGGGGGCGAAAAACTGTTTTTT
TRBV6-5	-	TRBJ2-2	TRBD2	CASSTKAGAAGELFF	TGTGCCAGCAGTACCAAAGCGGGGGCGGCCGGGGAGCTGTTTTTT
TRBV9	-	TRBJ2-7	TRBD2	CASSLAGTNYEQYF	TGTGCCAGCAGCTTAGCCGGGACTAACTACGAGCAGTACTTC
TRBV27	-	TRBJ2-7	-	CASSTYLGIPYEQYF	TGTGCCAGCAGCACATACCTCGGGATACCCTACGAGCAGTACTTC
TRBV6-1	-	TRBJ1-2	-	CASGTGASSKGYTF	TGTGCCAGCGGGACGGGAGCCTCATCTAAGGGCTACACCTTC
TRBV11-2	-	TRBJ1-5	TRBD1	CASSRAGTGFRNQPQHF	TGTGCCAGCAGCCGCGCCGGGACAGGCTTTCGCAATCAGCCCCAGCATTTT
TRBV29-1	-	TRBJ1-2	-	CSVAQQVLGYTF	TGCAGCGTGGCCCAACAGGTCTTGGGCTACACCTTC